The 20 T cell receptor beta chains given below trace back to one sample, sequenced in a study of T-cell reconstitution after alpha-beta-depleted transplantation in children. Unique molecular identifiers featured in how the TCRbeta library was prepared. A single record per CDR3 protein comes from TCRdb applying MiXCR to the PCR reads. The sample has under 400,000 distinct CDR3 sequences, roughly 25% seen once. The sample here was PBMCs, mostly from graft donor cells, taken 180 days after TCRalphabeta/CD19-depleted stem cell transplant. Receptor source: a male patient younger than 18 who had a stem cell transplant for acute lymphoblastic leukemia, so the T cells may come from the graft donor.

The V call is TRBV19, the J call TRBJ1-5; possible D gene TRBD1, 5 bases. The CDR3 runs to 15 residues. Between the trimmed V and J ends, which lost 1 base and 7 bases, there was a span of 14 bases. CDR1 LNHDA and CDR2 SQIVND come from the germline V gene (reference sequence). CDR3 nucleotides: TGTGCCAGTAGTATAGCTTTCGGGGGTAAACAGCCCCAGCATTTT. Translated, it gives CASSIAFGGKQPQHF.

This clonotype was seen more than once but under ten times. This chain's CDR3 is CATGLALSTDTQYF. In nucleotides, the CDR3 is TGTGCCACCGGACTAGCGTTAAGCACAGATACGCAGTATTTT. The rearrangement uses TRBV24-1 and TRBJ2-3; 9 bases match TRBD2. J lost 0 bases, V lost 9 bases, and 3 bases had no gene match. Germline values: CDR1 KGHDR, CDR2 SFDVKD. This CDR3 spans 14 amino acids.

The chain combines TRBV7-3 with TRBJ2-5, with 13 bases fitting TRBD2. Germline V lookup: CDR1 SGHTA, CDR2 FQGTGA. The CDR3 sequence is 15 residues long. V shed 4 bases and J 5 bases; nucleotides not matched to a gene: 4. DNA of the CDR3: TGTGCCAGCAGCTGGACTAGCGGGGGTCTGGAGACCCAGTACTTC. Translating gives CASSWTSGGLETQYF. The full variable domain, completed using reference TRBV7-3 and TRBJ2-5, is GAGVSQTPSNKVTEKGKYVELRCDPISGHTALYWYRQSLGQGPEFLIYFQGTGAADDSGLPNDRFFAVRPEGSVSTLKIQRTERGDSAVYLCASSWTSGGLETQYFGPGTRLLVL.

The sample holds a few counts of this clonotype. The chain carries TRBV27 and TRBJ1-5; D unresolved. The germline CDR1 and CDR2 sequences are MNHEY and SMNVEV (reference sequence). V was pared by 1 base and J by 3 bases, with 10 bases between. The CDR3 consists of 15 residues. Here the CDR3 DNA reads TGTGCCAGCAGTTTATTCACCGGGGTCAATCAGCCCCAGCATTTT. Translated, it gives CASSLFTGVNQPQHF.

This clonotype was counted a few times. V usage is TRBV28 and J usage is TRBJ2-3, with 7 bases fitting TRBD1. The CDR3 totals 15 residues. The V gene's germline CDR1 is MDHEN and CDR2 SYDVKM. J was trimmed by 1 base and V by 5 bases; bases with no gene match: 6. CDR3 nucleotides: TGTGCCAGCAGTCGAGGGGGCCCCGGCACAGATACGCAGTATTTT. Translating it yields CASSRGGPGTDTQYF.

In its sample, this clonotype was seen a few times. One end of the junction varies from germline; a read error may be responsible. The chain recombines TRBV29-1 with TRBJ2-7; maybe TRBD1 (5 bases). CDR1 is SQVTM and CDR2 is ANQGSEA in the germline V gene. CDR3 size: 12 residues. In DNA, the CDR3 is TGCAGCGTGGAAGGTTGGGGCCACGAGCAGTACTTC. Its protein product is CSVEGWGHEQYF.

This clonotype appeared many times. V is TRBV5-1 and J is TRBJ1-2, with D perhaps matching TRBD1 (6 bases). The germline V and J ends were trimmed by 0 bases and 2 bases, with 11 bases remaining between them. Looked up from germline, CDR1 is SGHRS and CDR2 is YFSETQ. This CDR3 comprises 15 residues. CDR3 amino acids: CASSLVDRLNYGYTF. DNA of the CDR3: TGCGCCAGCAGCTTGGTCGACAGGTTAAACTATGGCTACACCTTC.

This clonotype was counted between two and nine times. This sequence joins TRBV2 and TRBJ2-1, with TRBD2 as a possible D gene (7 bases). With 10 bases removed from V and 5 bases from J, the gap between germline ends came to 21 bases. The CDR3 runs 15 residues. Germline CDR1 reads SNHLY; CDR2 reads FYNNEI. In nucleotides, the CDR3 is TGTGCCACCGGGGGCCGGGGGGCCCCTCACAATGAGCAGTTCTTC. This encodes CATGGRGAPHNEQFF.

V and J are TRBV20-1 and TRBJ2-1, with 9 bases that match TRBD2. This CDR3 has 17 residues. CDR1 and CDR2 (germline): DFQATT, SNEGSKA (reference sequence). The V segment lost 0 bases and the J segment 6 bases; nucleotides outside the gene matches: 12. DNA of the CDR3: TGCAGTGCTAGAGATCCCACGGCGGGAGGGCCGGCCAATGAGCAGTTCTTC. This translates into CSARDPTAGGPANEQFF.

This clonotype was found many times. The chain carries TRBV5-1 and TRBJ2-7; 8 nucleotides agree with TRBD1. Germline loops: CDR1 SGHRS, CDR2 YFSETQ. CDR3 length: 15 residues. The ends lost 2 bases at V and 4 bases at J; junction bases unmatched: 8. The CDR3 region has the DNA TGCGCCAGCAGCTTTCTTTCAGGGGGCGCGTACGAGCAGTACTTC. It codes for CASSFLSGGAYEQYF.

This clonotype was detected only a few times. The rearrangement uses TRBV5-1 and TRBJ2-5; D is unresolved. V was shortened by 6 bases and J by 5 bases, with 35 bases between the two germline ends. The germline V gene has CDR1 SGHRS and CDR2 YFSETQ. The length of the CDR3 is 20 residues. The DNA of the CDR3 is TGCGCCAGCACCCGAAAAGGGCGGTTCCTTCAGGACGGCTTTGGGGAGACCCAGTACTTC. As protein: CASTRKGRFLQDGFGETQYF.

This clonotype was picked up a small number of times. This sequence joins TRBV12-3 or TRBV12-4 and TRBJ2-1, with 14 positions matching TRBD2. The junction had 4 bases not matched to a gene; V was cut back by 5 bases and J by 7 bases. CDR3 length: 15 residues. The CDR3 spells CASSPGTSGRNEQFF. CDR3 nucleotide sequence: TGTGCCAGCAGTCCCGGGACTAGCGGGAGAAATGAGCAGTTCTTC.

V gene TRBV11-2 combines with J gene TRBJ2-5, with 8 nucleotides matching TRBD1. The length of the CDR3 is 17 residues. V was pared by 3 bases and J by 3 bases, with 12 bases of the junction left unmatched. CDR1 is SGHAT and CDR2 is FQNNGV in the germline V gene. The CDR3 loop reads CASSFRAGQGGKETQYF. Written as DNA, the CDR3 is TGTGCCAGCAGCTTTAGAGCCGGACAGGGAGGAAAAGAGACCCAGTACTTC. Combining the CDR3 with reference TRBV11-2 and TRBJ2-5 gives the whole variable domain EAGVAQSPRYKIIEKRQSVAFWCNPISGHATLYWYQQILGQGPKLLIQFQNNGVVDDSQLPKDRFSAERLKGVDSTLKIQPAKLEDSAVYLCASSFRAGQGGKETQYFGPGTRLLVL.

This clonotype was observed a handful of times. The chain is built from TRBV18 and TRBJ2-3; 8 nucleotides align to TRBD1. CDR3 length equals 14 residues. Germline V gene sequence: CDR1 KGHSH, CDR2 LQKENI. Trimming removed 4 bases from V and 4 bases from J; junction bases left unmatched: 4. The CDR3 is CASSLKTGADTQYF. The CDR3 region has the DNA TGTGCCAGCTCACTCAAGACAGGGGCAGATACGCAGTATTTT.

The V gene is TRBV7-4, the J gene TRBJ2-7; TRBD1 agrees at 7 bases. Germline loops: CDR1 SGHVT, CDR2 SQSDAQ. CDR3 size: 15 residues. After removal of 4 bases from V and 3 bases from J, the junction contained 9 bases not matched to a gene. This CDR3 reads CASSCRDRGSYEQYF. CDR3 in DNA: TGTGCCAGCAGCTGCCGGGACAGAGGGAGCTACGAGCAGTACTTC.

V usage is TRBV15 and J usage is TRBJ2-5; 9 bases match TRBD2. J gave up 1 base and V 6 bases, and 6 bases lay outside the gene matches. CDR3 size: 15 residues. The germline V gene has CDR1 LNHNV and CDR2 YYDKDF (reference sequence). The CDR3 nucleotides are TGTGCCACCAGTGCCGGGACTAGCCCCCAAGAGACCCAGTACTTC. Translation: CATSAGTSPQETQYF.

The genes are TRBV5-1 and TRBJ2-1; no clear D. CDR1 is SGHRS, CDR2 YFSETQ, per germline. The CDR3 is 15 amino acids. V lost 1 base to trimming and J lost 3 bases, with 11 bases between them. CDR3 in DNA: TGCGCCAGCAGCTTGAGTCTAGGGATCTACAATGAGCAGTTCTTC. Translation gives CASSLSLGIYNEQFF.

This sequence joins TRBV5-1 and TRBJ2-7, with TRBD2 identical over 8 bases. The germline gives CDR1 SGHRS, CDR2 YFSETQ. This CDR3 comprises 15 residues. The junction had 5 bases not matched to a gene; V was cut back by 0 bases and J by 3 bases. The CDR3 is CASSLERLAGYEQYF. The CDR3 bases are TGCGCCAGCAGCTTGGAGAGGCTAGCGGGCTACGAGCAGTACTTC. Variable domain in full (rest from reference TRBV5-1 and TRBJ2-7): KAGVTQTPRYLIKTRGQQVTLSCSPISGHRSVSWYQQTPGQGLQFLFEYFSETQRNKGNFPGRFSGRQFSNSRSEMNVSTLELGDSALYLCASSLERLAGYEQYFGPGTRLTVT.

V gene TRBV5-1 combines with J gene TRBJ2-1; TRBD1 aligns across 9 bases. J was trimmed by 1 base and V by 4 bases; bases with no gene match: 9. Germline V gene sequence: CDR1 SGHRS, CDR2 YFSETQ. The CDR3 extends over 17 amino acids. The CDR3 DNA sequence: TGCGCCAGCAGCCTTGGCGGGGACAGGGCTTCCTACAATGAGCAGTTCTTC. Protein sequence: CASSLGGDRASYNEQFF.

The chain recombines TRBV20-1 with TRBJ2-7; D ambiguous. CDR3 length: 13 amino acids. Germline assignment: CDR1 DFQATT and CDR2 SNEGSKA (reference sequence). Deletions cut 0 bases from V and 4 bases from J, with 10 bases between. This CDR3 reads CSARDPPSYEQYF. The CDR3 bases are TGCAGTGCTAGAGATCCGCCCTCATACGAGCAGTACTTC.